One sample yielded the 19 T cell receptor beta chains listed below, sequenced in a study of blood T cell repertoires in COVID-19. Clones were read by immunoSEQ multiplex PCR, and TCRdb kept only the in-frame ones, dropping some. This table holds approximately 100,000 clones, roughly 80% found once. The sample consisted of peripheral blood. These receptors all come from a woman of 80 years or more with active or convalescent COVID-19.

This clone was seen once. The chain joins TRBV6-6 to TRBJ2-2; D is ambiguous. This CDR3 is built from 14 residues. Germline V gives CDR1 MNHNY, CDR2 SVGAGI (reference sequence). The V gene lost 10 bases and the J gene lost 1 base, with 13 bases spanning the gap. The CDR3 region is CAISLLLNTGELFF. The DNA of the CDR3 is TGTGCCATATCGCTCTTACTGAACACCGGGGAGCTGTTTTTT.

There are a few counts of this clone. This sequence joins TRBV5-4 and TRBJ2-3; D unclear. V lost 7 bases and J lost 3, with 15 bases in between. Germline V lookup: CDR1 SGHNT, CDR2 YYREEE (reference sequence). The CDR3 sequence is 14 residues long. The CDR3 DNA reads as TGTGCCAGCTCCCGCCAAGGCGGAACAGATACGCAGTATTTT. As protein: CASSRQGGTDTQYF. Together with reference TRBV5-4 and TRBJ2-3, the CDR3 gives the full variable domain: ETGVTQSPTHLIKTRGQQVTLRCSSQSGHNTVSWYQQALGQGPQFIFQYYREEENGRGNFPPRFSGLQFPNYSSELNVNALELDDSALYLCASSRQGGTDTQYFGPGTRLTVL.

This chain joins TRBV5-4 and TRBJ2-7, with 9 bases that match TRBD1. There are 14 residues in the CDR3. V shed 3 bases, J shed 2 bases, and the junction held 3 bases outside the gene matches. Germline V gene data show CDR1 as SGHNT and CDR2 as YYREEE (reference sequence). CDR3 loop: CASSSQGAPYEQYF. CDR3 in DNA: TGTGCCAGCAGCTCACAGGGGGCCCCCTACGAGCAGTACTTC. Drawing the rest from reference TRBV5-4 and TRBJ2-7, the complete variable domain is ETGVTQSPTHLIKTRGQQVTLRCSSQSGHNTVSWYQQALGQGPQFIFQYYREEENGRGNFPPRFSGLQFPNYSSELNVNALELDDSALYLCASSSQGAPYEQYFGPGTRLTVT.

The chain couples TRBV18 to TRBJ1-5; D uncertain. CDR1 and CDR2 (germline): KGHSH, LQKENI. The CDR3 runs 13 residues. V shed 6 bases and J shed 0 bases, with 6 bases lying between them. The CDR3 sequence is CASSDYSNQPQHF. The CDR3 region has the DNA TGTGCCAGCTCCGACTATAGCAATCAGCCCCAGCATTTT.

The V and J genes are TRBV30 and TRBJ1-1; D not resolved. The ends were cut back, 4 bases at V and 4 bases at J, with 7 bases in the middle. The CDR3 totals 11 residues. Germline V lookup: CDR1 GTSNPN, CDR2 SVGIG (reference sequence). CDR3 in DNA: TGTGCCTGGACTCGTCGCACTGAAGCTTTCTTT. It yields the protein CAWTRRTEAFF.

The table lists this clone with a count of one. V is TRBV7-2 and J is TRBJ2-5, with D tentatively TRBD1 (6 bases). With 1 base removed from V and 5 bases from J, the gap between germline ends came to 8 bases. Germline CDR1 is SGHTA and CDR2 is FQGNSA. The CDR3 has 13 amino acids. CDR3 amino acids: CASSLGQAETQYF. CDR3 in DNA: TGTGCCAGCAGCTTAGGACAGGCCGAGACCCAGTACTTC.

V usage is TRBV14 and J usage is TRBJ1-4; TRBD1 matches 9 bases. The CDR3 totals 17 residues. Trimming at V came to 4 bases and at J to 8 bases, leaving 14 bases not matched to a gene. Per germline, CDR1 SGHDN and CDR2 FVKESK. Here the CDR3 reads CASSLSPNRGLGEKLFF. The CDR3 region has the DNA TGTGCCAGCAGCCTAAGCCCTAACAGGGGGCTTGGGGAAAAACTGTTTTTT.

This clone was seen just once. The V and J genes are TRBV28 and TRBJ2-7; 10 bases line up with TRBD1. Germline V gene data show CDR1 as MDHEN and CDR2 as SYDVKM. J was trimmed by 2 bases and V by 3 bases; bases with no gene match: 7. The CDR3 consists of 16 residues. The chain's CDR3 is CASSLRQGAPTYEQYF. The CDR3 nucleotides are TGTGCCAGCAGTTTGCGACAGGGGGCCCCGACCTACGAGCAGTACTTC.

The gene calls are TRBV5-1 and TRBJ2-5; TRBD1 might be the D (5 bases). The CDR3 has 13 residues. The germline V gene has CDR1 SGHRS and CDR2 YFSETQ. Trimming left V 4 bases short and J 4 bases short, with 11 bases between. The DNA of the CDR3 is TGCGCCAGCAGCGGGGCCGGCCGAGAGACCCAGTACTTC. Translating gives CASSGAGRETQYF.

This chain uses TRBV7-8 with TRBJ2-7; TRBD1 matches at 9 bases. J lost 6 bases, V lost 5 bases, and 8 bases had no gene match. The CDR3 has 14 amino acids. Per the germline V gene, CDR1 is SGHVS and CDR2 is FQNEAQ. The CDR3 reads CASSHGQGTSEQYF. DNA of the CDR3: TGTGCCAGCAGCCACGGACAGGGGACCAGCGAGCAGTACTTC.

This chain links TRBV6-5 with TRBJ2-3; perhaps TRBD2 as D (6 bases). Germline CDR1 and CDR2: MNHEY and SVGAGI. The CDR3 length is 13 residues. With 8 bases removed from V and 6 bases from J, the gap between germline ends came to 15 bases. CDR3 residues: CASSVLGRDTQYF. DNA for the CDR3: TGTGCCAGCTCTGTATTGGGGAGGGATACGCAGTATTTT.

The chain is built from TRBV18 and TRBJ2-3; tentatively, D is TRBD2 (5 bases). Deletions cut 8 bases from V and 4 bases from J, with 22 bases between. This CDR3 region has 16 residues. CDR1 and CDR2 (germline): KGHSH, LQKENI. CDR3 bases: TGTGCCAGCCACATACGTCAGGCGGGCCTCTCAGATACGCAGTATTTT. Amino acids: CASHIRQAGLSDTQYF.

V gene TRBV24-1 combines with J gene TRBJ2-3, with 7 bases identical to TRBD1. The germline gives CDR1 KGHDR, CDR2 SFDVKD. Unmatched junction bases numbered 3, after V lost 2 bases and J lost 2 bases. The CDR3 length is 15 residues. The CDR3 sequence: CATSDSQGYTDTQYF. Written as DNA, the CDR3 is TGTGCCACCAGTGATTCACAGGGGTACACAGATACGCAGTATTTT.

J is TRBJ1-6 and V is TRBV2; D gene ambiguous. Germline lookup yields CDR1 SNHLY and CDR2 FYNNEI. The V end was cut by 7 bases, the J end by 10 bases, with 17 bases between. This CDR3 region has 14 residues. DNA for the CDR3: TGTGCCAGCATGTTGGGTCAGGCAAACTCACCCCTCCACTTT. The encoded protein is CASMLGQANSPLHF.

V usage is TRBV2 and J usage is TRBJ1-5; D uncertain. The CDR3 length is 14 residues. Trimming took 5 bases from V and 1 from J, leaving 9 bases between them. Germline V gene lookup returns CDR1 SNHLY and CDR2 FYNNEI. Here the CDR3 reads CASSLQISNQPQHF. CDR3 bases: TGTGCCAGCAGTCTACAGATAAGCAATCAGCCCCAGCATTTT.

CDR3 amino acids: CASRRLGQVYNSPLHF. Written as DNA, the CDR3 is TGTGCCAGCCGTCGCTTGGGCCAGGTTTATAATTCACCCCTCCACTTT. This chain uses TRBV28 with TRBJ1-6; D unclear. Germline lookup yields CDR1 MDHEN and CDR2 SYDVKM. Trimming stripped 8 bases from V and 4 bases from J, with 18 bases between. CDR3 length: 16 amino acids.

The chain employs TRBV29-1 and TRBJ2-1; 8 bases map to TRBD1. V gave up 1 base and J gave up 14 bases; unmatched junction bases: 10. There are 13 residues in the CDR3. Germline lookup yields CDR1 SQVTM and CDR2 ANQGSEA. Here the CDR3 reads CSVEGQGTGSKFF. CDR3 sequence (DNA): TGCAGCGTTGAAGGACAGGGGACAGGATCGAAGTTCTTC.

This clone has just one count. The rearrangement uses TRBV7-3 and TRBJ2-5; TRBD2 matches at 8 bases. Per the germline V gene, CDR1 is SGHTA and CDR2 is FQGTGA. The CDR3 totals 14 residues. Unmatched junction bases numbered 4, after V lost 2 bases and J lost 5 bases. CDR3 nucleotide sequence: TGTGCCAGCAGCTTACAAGCGGGAGTGGAGACCCAGTACTTC. This sequence encodes CASSLQAGVETQYF.

The rearrangement joins TRBV6-5 to TRBJ1-2, with 9 positions matching TRBD1. Looked up from germline, CDR1 is MNHEY and CDR2 is SVGAGI. The V segment lost 4 bases and the J segment 7 bases; nucleotides outside the gene matches: 10. CDR3 size: 15 residues. This CDR3 is CASSSQGAGPVGYTF. DNA of the CDR3: TGTGCCAGCAGTTCACAGGGGGCCGGACCTGTTGGCTACACCTTC.